Listed here are 20 T cell receptor beta chains from one sample, sequenced in a study of blood T cell repertoires in COVID-19. Assay: immunoSEQ multiplex PCR; the TCRdb copy retains only in-frame clones and omits some. In the table there are roughly 90,000 clones, more than 70% of which are singletons. Sequences were obtained from peripheral blood. These receptors all come from a man in his fifties or sixties with acute or convalescent COVID-19.

J is TRBJ2-2 and V is TRBV9, with D unclear. This CDR3 region has 12 residues. CDR1 is SGDLS, CDR2 YYNGEE, per germline. Deletions cut 4 bases from V and 4 bases from J, with 5 bases between. In DNA, the CDR3 is TGTGCCAGCAGCCCTATCACCGGGGAGCTGTTTTTT. Translated, it gives CASSPITGELFF.

The chain recombines TRBV3-1 (or the pseudogene TRBV3-2) with TRBJ2-5, with D possibly being TRBD2 (5 bases). Per germline, CDR1 LGHDT and CDR2 YNNKEL (reference sequence). The CDR3 spans 17 residues. V lost 1 base and J lost 3, with 18 bases in between. The DNA of the CDR3 is TGTGCCAGCAGCCAAGTTTACACCCTAGGGCGGGAAGAGACCCAGTACTTC. Translation gives CASSQVYTLGREETQYF.

This chain connects TRBV6-5 to TRBJ1-2, with D maybe TRBD1 (5 bases). Per the germline V gene, CDR1 is MNHEY and CDR2 is SVGAGI. This CDR3 contains 15 residues. Trimming removed 0 bases at V and 4 bases at J, with 12 bases between. Written as DNA, the CDR3 is TGTGCCAGCAGTTACTCAGGGGAAGGGTCCTATGGCTACACCTTC. Protein product: CASSYSGEGSYGYTF.

J is TRBJ2-5 and V is TRBV3-1 (or the pseudogene TRBV3-2), with TRBD2 matching over 14 bases. Germline V lookup: CDR1 LGHDT, CDR2 YNNKEL (reference sequence). J gave up 5 bases and V 5 bases, and 4 bases lay outside the gene matches. This CDR3 has 15 residues. The CDR3 DNA reads as TGTGCCAGCAGCTCTGGACTAGCGGGGGGTGAGACCCAGTACTTC. This gives the protein CASSSGLAGGETQYF.

This sequence joins TRBV12-3 or TRBV12-4 and TRBJ1-1; D not resolved. V was cut by 5 bases and J by 5 bases, with 6 bases left in between. The CDR3 contains 11 residues. Here the CDR3 reads CASSGETEAFF. The CDR3 region has the DNA TGTGCCAGCAGTGGGGAGACTGAAGCTTTCTTT.

This chain joins TRBV9 and TRBJ2-7, with 9 bases lining up with TRBD1. The J segment lost 2 bases and the V segment lost 5 bases, leaving 8 bases of the junction unmatched. Looked up from germline, CDR1 is SGDLS and CDR2 is YYNGEE. This CDR3 has 15 residues. This CDR3 is CASRAPGTGPYEQYV. The DNA of the CDR3 is TGTGCCAGCAGGGCCCCCGGGACAGGGCCCTACGAGCAGTACGTC.

The genes are TRBV7-9 and TRBJ2-1; TRBD2 is a possible D gene (6 bases). CDR1 is SEHNR, CDR2 FQNEAQ, per germline (reference sequence). The CDR3 consists of 15 residues. V shed 5 bases and J shed 2 bases, with 13 bases lying between them. The CDR3 protein is CASSPTERAYNEQFF. Here the CDR3 DNA reads TGTGCCAGCAGCCCGACGGAGCGGGCCTACAATGAGCAGTTCTTC.

This chain connects TRBV2 to TRBJ2-5; D is ambiguous. CDR1 and CDR2 from the germline V gene are SNHLY and FYNNEI. This CDR3 comprises 10 residues. The V gene lost 6 bases and the J gene lost 5 bases, with 4 bases spanning the gap. The CDR3 region is CASSRETQYF. For the CDR3, the DNA is TGTGCCAGCAGCCGGGAGACCCAGTACTTC.

This chain uses TRBV30 with TRBJ2-3; possibly TRBD1 for D (6 bases). Germline lookup yields CDR1 GTSNPN and CDR2 SVGIG (reference sequence). The V end lost 3 bases, the J end lost 1 base, and 17 bases lay between the germline ends. This CDR3 has 16 residues. The CDR3 loop reads CAWRKGHLTGTDTQYF. CDR3 in DNA: TGTGCCTGGAGGAAGGGACATTTGACTGGCACAGATACGCAGTATTTT.

The chain is built from TRBV18 and TRBJ1-1; D is possibly TRBD1 (6 bases). The CDR3 spans 16 residues. V was shortened by 3 bases and J by 1 base, with 15 bases between the two germline ends. Germline values: CDR1 KGHSH, CDR2 LQKENI. CDR3 sequence (DNA): TGTGCCAGCTCACCTCTACAACAGGGCGAGAACACTGAAGCTTTCTTT. Translated, it gives CASSPLQQGENTEAFF.

The gene calls are TRBV6-2 or TRBV6-3 and TRBJ2-4; maybe TRBD1 (5 bases). CDR1 is MNHEY and CDR2 is SVGEGT in the germline V gene. V lost 4 bases, J lost 8 bases, and 12 bases lay in between. The CDR3 contains 13 residues. CDR3 sequence: CASSSRQTHIQYF. CDR3 DNA sequence: TGTGCCAGCAGTTCCCGACAGACCCACATTCAGTACTTC.

The V and J genes are TRBV6-2 or TRBV6-3 and TRBJ2-7, with 7 bases matching TRBD1. The V gene end was trimmed by 5 bases and the J gene end by 3 bases; junction bases not matched to a gene: 10. Germline V gene data show CDR1 as MNHEY and CDR2 as SVGEGT. The CDR3 runs to 15 residues. The CDR3 reads CASSPSVTGSYEQYF. In DNA, the CDR3 is TGTGCCAGCAGTCCCTCCGTGACAGGGAGCTACGAGCAGTACTTC.

This chain links TRBV4-3 with TRBJ1-1; tentative D call: TRBD1 (6 bases). CDR1 LGHNA and CDR2 YSLEER come from the germline V gene. Trimming removed 4 bases at V and 1 base at J, with 10 bases between. CDR3 length: 14 residues. CDR3 loop: CASSLQTGNTEAFF. CDR3 bases: TGCGCCAGCAGCCTCCAGACAGGGAACACTGAAGCTTTCTTT.

This rearrangement joins TRBV5-1 to TRBJ1-1; maybe TRBD1 (5 bases). The CDR3 has 14 amino acids. CDR1 SGHRS and CDR2 YFSETQ come from the germline V gene. Trimming pared 5 bases from V and 6 bases from J, leaving 17 bases between. The CDR3, as DNA: TGCGCCAGCAGTTGGGGATGGGGGGAACCTGAAGCTTTCTTT. This translates into CASSWGWGEPEAFF.

The CDR3 nucleotides are TGTGCCAGCAGCTACGACGGGGGGGACGGCTACACCTTC. Translating it yields CASSYDGGDGYTF. The genes are TRBV5-4 and TRBJ1-2; TRBD1 might be the D (5 bases). Trimming removed 3 bases from V and 8 bases from J, with 14 bases in between. CDR1 is SGHNT, CDR2 YYREEE, per germline (reference sequence). The CDR3 is made up of 13 amino acids. Supplemented by reference TRBV5-4 and TRBJ1-2, the full variable domain reads ETGVTQSPTHLIKTRGQQVTLRCSSQSGHNTVSWYQQALGQGPQFIFQYYREEENGRGNFPPRFSGLQFPNYSSELNVNALELDDSALYLCASSYDGGDGYTFGSGTRLTVV.

The chain carries TRBV6-5 and TRBJ2-7; 8 nucleotides line up with TRBD2. The ends lost 8 bases at V and 5 bases at J; junction bases unmatched: 8. In germline, CDR1 is MNHEY, CDR2 SVGAGI. This CDR3 contains 13 residues. The CDR3 spells CASSRGGDHEQYV. The CDR3 region has the DNA TGTGCCAGCTCCCGGGGGGGGGACCACGAGCAGTACGTC.

This chain uses TRBV6-5 with TRBJ2-5; no reliable D call. V shed 8 bases and J shed 1 base, with 8 bases lying between them. CDR3 length: 12 residues. Germline lookup yields CDR1 MNHEY and CDR2 SVGAGI. The CDR3 is CASGRGQETQYF. The CDR3 region has the DNA TGTGCCAGCGGCCGCGGCCAAGAGACCCAGTACTTC.

V and J are TRBV12-3 or TRBV12-4 and TRBJ1-2; unclear D gene. This CDR3 contains 13 residues. The V gene lost 1 base and the J gene lost 6 bases, with 9 bases spanning the gap. CDR3 protein: CASSLERSNGYTF. For the CDR3, the DNA is TGTGCCAGCAGTTTAGAGCGTAGCAATGGCTACACCTTC.

This rearrangement joins TRBV2 to TRBJ2-5; D gene uncertain. Germline CDR1 is SNHLY and CDR2 is FYNNEI. Trimming cost V 7 bases and J 0 bases, with 15 bases left between them. This CDR3 comprises 15 residues. The CDR3 protein is CASTKTLEYQETQYF. For the CDR3, the DNA is TGTGCCAGCACCAAAACCCTGGAGTACCAAGAGACCCAGTACTTC.

This chain joins TRBV28 and TRBJ2-7; TRBD1 might be the D (6 bases). The V gene's germline CDR1 is MDHEN and CDR2 SYDVKM. CDR3 length equals 14 residues. Trimming removed 6 bases from V and 2 bases from J, with 14 bases in between. In nucleotides, the CDR3 is TGTGCCAGCAGGAGGGGACAAGGAGCCTACGAGCAGTACTTC. Residues: CASRRGQGAYEQYF.